The 14 T cell receptor beta chains in this list originate from one sample, sequenced in a study of control samples from healthy donors and cancer patients. Only in-frame clones appear in the TCRdb table, and some are missing; sequencing was by immunoSEQ multiplex PCR. The sample carries roughly 86,000 clones, roughly 91% recorded once. Material: blood. Receptor source: a man younger than 45 in good health.

The V and J genes are TRBV7-2 and TRBJ2-7; weak D call: TRBD2 (6 bases). The germline V gene encodes CDR1 SGHTA and CDR2 FQGNSA. The CDR3 consists of 14 residues. Trimming took 2 bases from V and 2 from J, leaving 10 bases between them. CDR3 sequence (DNA): TGTGCCAGCAGCTTATTGCCGGGAGCCTACGAGCAGTACTTC. Amino acid sequence: CASSLLPGAYEQYF.

The rearrangement uses TRBV19 and TRBJ2-3; D is unresolved. The V gene lost 5 bases and the J gene lost 7 bases, with 10 bases spanning the gap. The CDR3 totals 12 residues. Looked up from germline, CDR1 is LNHDA and CDR2 is SQIVND (reference sequence). CDR3 region: CASSPRQNTQYF. DNA of the CDR3: TGTGCCAGTAGTCCGCGGCAAAATACGCAGTATTTT.

The rearrangement uses TRBV2 and TRBJ2-3; 9 nucleotides align to TRBD2. The CDR3 runs to 15 residues. V lost 5 bases, J lost 0 bases, and 3 bases stayed unmatched. CDR1 SNHLY and CDR2 FYNNEI come from the germline V gene. The CDR3 region has the DNA TGTGCCAGCAGTACGCGGGAGGGAAGCACAGATACGCAGTATTTT. Its translation is CASSTREGSTDTQYF.

Only one count was recorded for this clone. The J gene is TRBJ2-3, the V gene TRBV12-3 or TRBV12-4; D is ambiguous. Trimming shortened V by 5 bases and J by 3 bases, and 9 bases separated the two germline ends. CDR3 size: 13 residues. The CDR3 coding sequence is TGTGCCAGCAGTCCTTTGCGGACAGATACGCAGTATTTT. It codes for CASSPLRTDTQYF.

The rearrangement joins TRBV29-1 to TRBJ2-2; the D is unclear. Germline V gene data show CDR1 as SQVTM and CDR2 as ANQGSEA. V was pared by 4 bases and J by 1 base, with 4 bases between. The CDR3 has 12 amino acids. This CDR3 is CSVGENTGELFF. Here the CDR3 DNA reads TGCAGCGTTGGGGAGAACACCGGGGAGCTGTTTTTT.

V gene TRBV28 combines with J gene TRBJ2-7; D not resolved. Germline V gene data show CDR1 as MDHEN and CDR2 as SYDVKM. Trimming left V 5 bases short and J 6 bases short, with 23 bases between. This CDR3 region has 16 residues. The CDR3, as DNA: TGTGCCAGCAGTAACGAGCGTGGGGTGCGTCTCCGCGAGCAGTACTTC. Its translation: CASSNERGVRLREQYF.

V usage is TRBV29-1 and J usage is TRBJ1-1; D is possibly TRBD1 (6 bases). The CDR3 totals 13 residues. The V gene lost 5 bases and the J gene lost 1 base, with 11 bases spanning the gap. Germline loops: CDR1 SQVTM, CDR2 ANQGSEA. In nucleotides, the CDR3 is TGCAGCGTTATCAGGGGAGGGAACACTGAAGCTTTCTTT. Protein: CSVIRGGNTEAFF.

V gene TRBV11-1 combines with J gene TRBJ2-7, with TRBD2 matching 13 bases. In germline, CDR1 is SGHAT, CDR2 FQDESV (reference sequence). The CDR3 is 16 residues long. The junction had 6 bases not matched to a gene; V was cut back by 5 bases and J by 2 bases. This CDR3 reads CASSAQLAGGPYEQYF. The CDR3 DNA follows: TGTGCCAGCAGCGCCCAACTAGCGGGAGGGCCCTACGAGCAGTACTTC.

This clone was observed a single time. The rearrangement joins TRBV10-3 to TRBJ2-2; TRBD1 is a possible D gene (6 bases). The CDR3 has 15 residues. With 3 bases removed from V and 0 bases from J, the gap between germline ends came to 8 bases. Germline V CDR1 and CDR2: ENHRY, SYGVKD. The CDR3 sequence is CAISERQANTGELFF. The CDR3 DNA reads as TGTGCCATCAGTGAAAGACAGGCGAACACCGGGGAGCTGTTTTTT.

The chain has TRBV27 and TRBJ1-3; 7 bases match TRBD1. Germline V gene lookup returns CDR1 MNHEY and CDR2 SMNVEV (reference sequence). The CDR3 consists of 14 residues. V was clipped by 6 bases and J by 2 bases; unmatched bases: 4. CDR3 in DNA: TGTGCCAGCAGCCCCCAGGGGGCTGGAAACACCATATATTTT. Its translation: CASSPQGAGNTIYF.

The V gene is TRBV18, the J gene TRBJ2-5, with D perhaps matching TRBD1 or TRBD2 (5 bases each). Germline V CDR1 and CDR2: KGHSH, LQKENI. This CDR3 region has 14 residues. The V end was cut by 2 bases, the J end by 7 bases, with 14 bases between. The CDR3 region is CASSPGGEIGTQYF. The CDR3 region has the DNA TGTGCCAGCTCACCAGGGGGTGAGATAGGGACCCAGTACTTC.

The chain is built from TRBV29-1 and TRBJ2-1; 8 bases match TRBD2. V lost 5 bases and J lost 2; bases outside the gene matches: 20. There are 19 residues in the CDR3. The germline V gene encodes CDR1 SQVTM and CDR2 ANQGSEA. As DNA, the CDR3 is TGCAGCGTTTCCATGGTAGCGGGAACGAAGACTTTACCCTACAATGAGCAGTTCTTC. This encodes CSVSMVAGTKTLPYNEQFF.

The CDR3 coding sequence is TGTGCCTGGAGTGAGGTTAGCAATCAGCCCCAGCATTTT. It is translated as CAWSEVSNQPQHF. The gene calls are TRBV30 and TRBJ1-5, with D hard to call. This CDR3 contains 13 residues. V lost 1 base and J lost 0, with 4 bases in between. CDR1 and CDR2 (germline): GTSNPN, SVGIG (reference sequence).

The genes are TRBV30 and TRBJ1-5; a weak D match, TRBD1 (5 bases). Deletions cut 2 bases from V and 7 bases from J, with 18 bases between. Germline-derived CDR1 and CDR2 are GTSNPN and SVGIG (reference sequence). This CDR3 comprises 15 residues. The CDR3 here is CAWSLRLGVAQPQHF. In DNA form, the CDR3 reads TGTGCCTGGAGTCTAAGGTTGGGGGTGGCACAGCCCCAGCATTTT.